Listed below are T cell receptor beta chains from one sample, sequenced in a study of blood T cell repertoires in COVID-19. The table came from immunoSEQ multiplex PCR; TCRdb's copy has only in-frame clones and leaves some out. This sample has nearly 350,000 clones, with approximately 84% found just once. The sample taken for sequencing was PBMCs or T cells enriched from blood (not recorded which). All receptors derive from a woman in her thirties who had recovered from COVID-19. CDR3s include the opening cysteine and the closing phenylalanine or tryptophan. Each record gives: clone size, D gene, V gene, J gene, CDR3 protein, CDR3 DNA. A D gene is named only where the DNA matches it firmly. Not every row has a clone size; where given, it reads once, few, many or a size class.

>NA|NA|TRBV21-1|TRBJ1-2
CASAGGRPYGYTF
TGTGCCAGCGCCGGGGGACGGCCCTATGGCTACACCTTC
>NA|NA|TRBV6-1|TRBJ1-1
CASSERGGGFTEAFF
TGTGCCAGCAGTGAGCGAGGGGGGGGCTTCACTGAAGCTTTCTTT
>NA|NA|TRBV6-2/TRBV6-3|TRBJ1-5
CASSYGSPNQPQHF
TGTGCCAGCAGTTACGGGAGTCCCAATCAGCCCCAGCATTTT
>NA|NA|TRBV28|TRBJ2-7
CASSFEVVSYEQYF
TGTGCCAGCAGTTTTGAGGTGGTTTCCTACGAGCAGTACTTC
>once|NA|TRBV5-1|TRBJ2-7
CASSLRTISYEQYF
TGCGCCAGCAGCTTGAGGACAATCTCCTACGAGCAGTACTTC
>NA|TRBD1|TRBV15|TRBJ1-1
CATSGTGGGEAFF
TGTGCCACCAGCGGAACAGGGGGTGGTGAAGCTTTCTTT
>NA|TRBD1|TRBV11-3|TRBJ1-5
CASSLELTGGKTTRMVAQHF
TGTGCCAGCAGCTTAGAGCTTACAGGGGGCAAAACCACTAGAATGGTAGCCCAGCATTTT
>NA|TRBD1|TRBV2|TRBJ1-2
CASSEKGAYYGYTF
TGTGCCAGCAGTGAAAAGGGGGCGTACTATGGCTACACCTTC
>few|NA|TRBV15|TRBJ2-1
CATSRELGTGGAEQFF
TGTGCCACCAGCAGAGAGCTGGGGACCGGCGGGGCTGAGCAGTTCTTC
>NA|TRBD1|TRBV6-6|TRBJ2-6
CASRMDRGAGANVLTF
TGTGCCAGCAGAATGGACAGGGGAGCTGGGGCCAACGTCCTGACTTTC
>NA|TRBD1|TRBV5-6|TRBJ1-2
CASSTSQGDGYTF
TGTGCCAGCAGCACCTCACAGGGGGATGGCTACACCTTC
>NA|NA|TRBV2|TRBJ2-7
CASTRWGVTLSYEQYF
TGTGCCAGCACCCGGTGGGGGGTGACCCTATCCTACGAGCAGTACTTC
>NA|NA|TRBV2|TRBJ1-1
CASSEAFTEAFF
TGTGCCAGCAGTGAGGCTTTCACTGAAGCTTTCTTT
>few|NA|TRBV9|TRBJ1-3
CASSVDGGSGNTIYF
TGTGCCAGCAGCGTAGACGGGGGCTCTGGAAACACCATATATTTT
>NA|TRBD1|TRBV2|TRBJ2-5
CASSGTAVETQYF
TGTGCCAGCAGCGGGACAGCGGTGGAGACCCAGTACTTC
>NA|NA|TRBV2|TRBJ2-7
CASTRDSYEQYF
TGTGCCAGCACTCGGGACTCCTACGAGCAGTACTTC
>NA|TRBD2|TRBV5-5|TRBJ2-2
CASSLTSGGPNTGELFF
TGTGCCAGCAGCTTGACTAGCGGGGGCCCGAACACCGGGGAGCTGTTTTTT
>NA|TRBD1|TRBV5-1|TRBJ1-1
CASSWDRGDTEAFF
TGCGCCAGCAGCTGGGACAGGGGGGACACTGAAGCTTTCTTT
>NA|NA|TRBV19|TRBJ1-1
CASSNRKGTEAFF
TGTGCCAGTAGTAATAGGAAGGGGACTGAAGCTTTCTTT
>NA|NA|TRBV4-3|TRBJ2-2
CASSQTDLNTGELFF
TGCGCCAGCAGCCAAACAGACCTGAACACCGGGGAGCTGTTTTTT
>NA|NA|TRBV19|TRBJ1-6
CASTGEPLNNSPLHF
TGTGCCAGCACGGGGGAACCACTTAATAATTCACCCCTCCACTTT
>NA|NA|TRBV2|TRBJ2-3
CASSGSDSTDTQYF
TGTGCCAGCAGTGGGTCCGACAGTACAGATACGCAGTATTTT
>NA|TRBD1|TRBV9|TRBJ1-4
CASSGTGSPNEKLFF
TGTGCCAGCAGCGGGACAGGGAGCCCTAATGAAAAACTGTTTTTT
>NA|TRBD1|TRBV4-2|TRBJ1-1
CASSQILSGTGGVGSTEAFF
TGTGCCAGCAGCCAAATACTTTCCGGGACAGGGGGTGTCGGGAGCACTGAAGCTTTCTTT
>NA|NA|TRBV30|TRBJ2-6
CAWSVQANVLTF
TGTGCCTGGAGTGTCCAAGCTAACGTCCTGACTTTC
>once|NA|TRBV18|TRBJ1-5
CASSPASDRIQQDSNQPQHF
TGTGCCAGCTCACCAGCTTCGGACAGAATACAGCAAGATAGCAATCAGCCCCAGCATTTT
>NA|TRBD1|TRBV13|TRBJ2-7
CASSPKGQPTYEQYF
TGTGCCAGCAGCCCGAAGGGACAGCCGACCTACGAGCAGTACTTC
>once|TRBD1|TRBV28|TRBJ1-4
CASSFRTGGNEKLFF
TGTGCCAGCAGTTTTAGGACAGGGGGGAATGAAAAACTGTTTTTT
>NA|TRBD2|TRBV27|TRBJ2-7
CASSAGTSGLTEQYF
TGTGCCAGCAGTGCCGGGACTAGCGGCCTCACAGAGCAGTACTTC
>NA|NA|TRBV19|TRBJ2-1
CASSSLVSYNEQFF
TGTGCCAGTAGCTCTTTGGTCAGCTACAATGAGCAGTTCTTC
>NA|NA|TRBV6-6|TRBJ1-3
CASSPGAGFANTIYF
TGTGCCAGCAGCCCCGGTGCAGGGTTCGCAAACACCATATATTTT
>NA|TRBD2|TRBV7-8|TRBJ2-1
CASSLARAGGRSYNEQFF
TGTGCCAGCAGCTTAGCCCGAGCGGGGGGGAGGTCCTACAATGAGCAGTTCTTC
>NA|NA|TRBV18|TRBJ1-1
CASSPPGQGTEAFF
TGTGCCAGCTCACCACCGGGGCAGGGCACTGAAGCTTTCTTT
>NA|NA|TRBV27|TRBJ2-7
CASSTGYEQYF
TGTGCCAGCAGTACAGGTTACGAGCAGTACTTC
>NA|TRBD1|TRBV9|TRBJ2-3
CASSVRTGGNTDTQYF
TGTGCCAGCAGCGTACGGACAGGGGGCAACACAGATACGCAGTATTTT
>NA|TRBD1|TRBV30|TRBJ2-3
CAWRGQGAVDTQYF
TGTGCCTGGAGGGGACAGGGGGCCGTAGATACGCAGTATTTT
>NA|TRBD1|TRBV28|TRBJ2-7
CASSTGGFYEQYF
TGTGCCAGCTCGACAGGGGGCTTCTACGAGCAGTACTTC
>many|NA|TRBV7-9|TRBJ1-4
CASSATTGLTNEKLFF
TGTGCCAGCAGCGCCACAACAGGGCTCACTAATGAAAAACTGTTTTTT
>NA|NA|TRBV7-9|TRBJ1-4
CASSLLGGDEKLFF
TGTGCCAGCAGCTTACTGGGCGGGGATGAAAAACTGTTTTTT
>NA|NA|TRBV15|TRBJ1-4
CATSRPAPGGEKLFF
TGTGCCACCAGCAGGCCGGCACCGGGGGGGGAAAAACTGTTTTTT
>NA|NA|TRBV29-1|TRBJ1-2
CSVESPGDGYTF
TGCAGCGTTGAGTCCCCAGGGGATGGCTACACCTTC
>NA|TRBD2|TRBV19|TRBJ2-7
CASSAQRASGGNEQYF
TGTGCCAGTAGTGCCCAGAGGGCTAGCGGGGGGAACGAGCAGTACTTC
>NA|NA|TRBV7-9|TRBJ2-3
CASSPPLESTDTQYF
TGTGCCAGCAGCCCTCCCCTAGAATCCACAGATACGCAGTATTTT
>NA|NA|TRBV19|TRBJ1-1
CASSIGSQNTEAFF
TGTGCCAGTAGTATAGGGTCACAGAACACTGAAGCTTTCTTT
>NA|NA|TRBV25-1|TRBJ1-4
CASSARKTGTNEKLFF
TGTGCCAGCAGTGCCCGGAAGACGGGGACTAATGAAAAACTGTTTTTT
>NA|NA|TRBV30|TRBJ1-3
CAWSHSAGNTIYF
TGTGCCTGGAGTCATAGCGCAGGAAACACCATATATTTT
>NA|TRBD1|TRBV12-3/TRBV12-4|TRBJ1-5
CASSPQGHQPQHF
TGTGCCAGCAGTCCACAGGGGCACCAGCCCCAGCATTTT
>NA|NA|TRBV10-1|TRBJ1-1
CASSGRGNTEAFF
TGCGCCAGCAGTGGGAGAGGGAACACTGAAGCTTTCTTT
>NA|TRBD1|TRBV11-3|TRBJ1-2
CASSPYRGLNYGYTF
TGTGCCAGCAGCCCTTACAGGGGCCTCAACTATGGCTACACCTTC
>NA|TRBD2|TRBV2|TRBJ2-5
CASTSGGDKETQYF
TGTGCCAGCACTAGCGGGGGGGATAAAGAGACCCAGTACTTC
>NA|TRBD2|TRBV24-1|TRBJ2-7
CATSDKGLAGAYEQYF
TGTGCCACCAGTGATAAGGGACTAGCGGGCGCCTACGAGCAGTACTTC
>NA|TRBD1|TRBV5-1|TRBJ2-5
CASSLARVGGDETQYF
TGCGCCAGCAGCTTGGCCCGGGTAGGGGGCGACGAGACCCAGTACTTC
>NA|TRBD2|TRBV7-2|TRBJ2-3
CASSFLAADTQYF
TGTGCCAGCAGCTTTCTAGCGGCAGATACGCAGTATTTT
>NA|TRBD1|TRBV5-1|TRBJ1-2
CASYATGNGYTF
TGCGCCAGCTACGCGACAGGGAATGGCTACACCTTC
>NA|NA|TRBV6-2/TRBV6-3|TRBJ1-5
CASSYSRTHRDYSNQPQHF
TGTGCCAGCAGTTACTCGAGGACTCACAGAGACTATAGCAATCAGCCCCAGCATTTT
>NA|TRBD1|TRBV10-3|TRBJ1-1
CAISGTPGTGFTEAFF
TGTGCCATCAGTGGCACCCCCGGGACAGGTTTTACTGAAGCTTTCTTT
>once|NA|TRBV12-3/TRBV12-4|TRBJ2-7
CASGLGPYEQYF
TGTGCCAGCGGACTGGGCCCCTACGAGCAGTACTTC
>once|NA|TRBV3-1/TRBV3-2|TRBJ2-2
CASSLTSMNTGELFF
TGTGCCAGCAGCCTCACTAGCATGAACACCGGGGAGCTGTTTTTT
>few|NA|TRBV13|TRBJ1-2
CASSAGQNYGYTF
TGTGCCAGCAGCGCAGGACAAAACTATGGCTACACCTTC